Below are 18 T cell receptor beta chains sequenced from a single sample in a study of blood T cells in healthy people across ages. Primed by a sample-barcoded 5' primer and a J-beta primer mix, a second PCR proceeded for about 7 to 11 cycles. TCRdb re-derived calls from the 5' RACE reads in MiXCR, one entry per CDR3 protein. The sample has about 1.5 million distinct CDR3 sequences, 42% seen once. Source material: blood. These receptors were obtained from a woman younger than 35 in good health.

The chain links TRBV6-2 or TRBV6-3 to TRBJ1-5; 9 nucleotides match TRBD1. Germline V gene lookup returns CDR1 MNHEY and CDR2 SVGEGT. After removal of 10 bases from V and 1 base from J, the junction contained 5 bases not matched to a gene. CDR3 length: 14 amino acids. Here the CDR3 DNA reads TGTGCCATCCAGACAGGGGGAAGCAATCAGCCCCAGCATTTT. It yields the protein CAIQTGGSNQPQHF.

DNA for the CDR3: TGTGCCAGCAGTTCAAGACTAGGACTAAAAGGCAATGAGCAGTTCTTC. Its translation is CASSSRLGLKGNEQFF. This chain uses TRBV27 with TRBJ2-1; a weak D match, TRBD2 (6 bases). From germline, CDR1 is MNHEY and CDR2 SMNVEV (reference sequence). The CDR3 runs 16 residues. V was shortened by 4 bases and J by 6 bases, with 19 bases between the two germline ends.

The chain recombines TRBV12-3 or TRBV12-4 with TRBJ2-1; 8 nucleotides agree with TRBD1. The DNA end is more similar to TRBJ2-7, so the J call may be wrong. The CDR3 runs to 14 residues. CDR3 nucleotide sequence: TGTGCCAGCAGTTTTCAAGGACAGGGCTACGAGCAGTACTTC. It codes for CASSFQGQGYEQYF.

The chain carries TRBV6-1 and TRBJ1-6; a weak D match, TRBD1 (6 bases). Germline assignment: CDR1 MNHNS and CDR2 SASEGT. Trimming pared 0 bases from V and 10 bases from J, leaving 13 bases between. This CDR3 is built from 15 residues. As DNA, the CDR3 is TGTGCCAGCAGTGAAGCGAGGGGGATAGGCTCACCCCTCCACTTT. It translates to CASSEARGIGSPLHF.

Only a few counts were recorded for this clonotype. The chain links TRBV10-3 to TRBJ2-5, with D uncertain. The J call may be faulty, since TRBJ2-7 better matches the DNA end. This CDR3 has 13 amino acids. From germline, CDR1 is ENHRY and CDR2 SYGVKD. CDR3 protein: CAISSDGFAEQYF. The CDR3 DNA is TGTGCCATCAGTTCGGACGGATTCGCCGAGCAGTACTTC.

This clonotype was counted only a few times. The CDR3 region is CSVVGSRGVNTEAFF. The CDR3, as DNA: TGCAGCGTTGTGGGGAGTCGGGGCGTGAACACTGAAGCTTTCTTT. The gene calls are TRBV29-1 and TRBJ1-1; TRBD1 might be the D (5 bases). V lost 4 bases and J 0 bases, leaving 15 bases between the germline ends. The CDR3 consists of 15 residues. The V gene's germline CDR1 is SQVTM and CDR2 ANQGSEA.

The V and J genes are TRBV28 and TRBJ1-5; D remains ambiguous. V dropped 5 bases and J dropped 4 bases, with 18 bases sitting between them. The germline gives CDR1 MDHEN, CDR2 SYDVKM. This CDR3 is built from 16 residues. CDR3 nucleotide sequence: TGTGCCAGCAGTGGGGAGTTTACTATACCTAATCAGCCCCAGCATTTT. Residues: CASSGEFTIPNQPQHF.

V usage is TRBV6-1 and J usage is TRBJ2-2; 9 bases line up with TRBD2. This CDR3 has 13 amino acids. The trim removed 8 bases at V and 5 bases at J, leaving 3 bases unmatched. Germline-derived CDR1 and CDR2 are MNHNS and SASEGT. The CDR3 region has the DNA TGTGCCAGCGGTACTAGCGGGACCGGGGAGCTGTTTTTT. It is translated as CASGTSGTGELFF.

This clonotype was picked up a small number of times. V gene TRBV7-9 combines with J gene TRBJ1-2; TRBD1 matches 7 bases. Germline V gives CDR1 SEHNR, CDR2 FQNEAQ (reference sequence). The CDR3 spans 14 residues. V shed 6 bases and J 4 bases; nucleotides not matched to a gene: 8. This CDR3 is CASRPTGIPYGYTF. CDR3 DNA sequence: TGTGCCAGCAGACCGACAGGGATCCCCTATGGCTACACCTTC. The full variable domain, rest sourced from reference TRBV7-9 and TRBJ1-2, is DTGVSQNPRHKITKRGQNVTFRCDPISEHNRLYWYRQTLGQGPEFLTYFQNEAQLEKSRLLSDRFSAERPKGSFSTLEIQRTEQGDSAMYLCASRPTGIPYGYTFGSGTRLTVV.

The sample holds a few counts of this clonotype. This rearrangement joins TRBV6-6 to TRBJ2-1; D gene uncertain. In germline, CDR1 is MNHNY, CDR2 SVGAGI (reference sequence). This CDR3 region has 16 residues. Trimming shortened V by 4 bases and J by 0 bases, and 13 bases separated the two germline ends. This CDR3 is CASSFGSLNSYNEQFF. Written as DNA, the CDR3 is TGTGCCAGCAGTTTCGGCAGCCTGAACTCCTACAATGAGCAGTTCTTC.

This chain joins TRBV12-3 or TRBV12-4 and TRBJ2-5; D is perhaps TRBD1 (5 bases). CDR3 length: 13 residues. V was clipped by 6 bases and J by 2 bases, with 10 bases between them. The CDR3 sequence is CASRTGAQETQYF. CDR3 in DNA: TGTGCCAGCAGAACAGGAGCACAAGAGACCCAGTACTTC.

The chain joins TRBV20-1 to TRBJ1-4; 11 bases align to TRBD1. The CDR3 totals 14 residues. V was clipped by 2 bases and J by 7 bases; unmatched bases: 3. Per the germline V gene, CDR1 is DFQATT and CDR2 is SNEGSKA (reference sequence). CDR3 sequence: CSARPGTGGEKLFF. In DNA form, the CDR3 reads TGCAGTGCTAGACCAGGGACAGGGGGTGAAAAACTGTTTTTT.

The CDR3 region is CSARAPSGDYNEQFF. As DNA, the CDR3 is TGCAGTGCTAGAGCCCCTAGCGGAGACTACAATGAGCAGTTCTTC. The rearrangement joins TRBV20-1 to TRBJ2-1; 7 positions match TRBD2. Germline V CDR1 and CDR2: DFQATT, SNEGSKA (reference sequence). The CDR3 contains 15 residues. After removal of 1 base from V and 3 bases from J, the junction contained 6 bases not matched to a gene.

This rearrangement joins TRBV15 to TRBJ2-7, with D hard to call. CDR1 LNHNV and CDR2 YYDKDF come from the germline V gene (reference sequence). This CDR3 contains 15 residues. The V end was cut by 3 bases, the J end by 7 bases, with 19 bases between. CDR3 protein: CATSRETRPENEQYF. The CDR3 DNA follows: TGTGCCACCAGCAGGGAGACAAGACCTGAAAATGAGCAGTACTTC.

The gene calls are TRBV7-8 and TRBJ2-2; 8 nucleotides agree with TRBD2. V lost 2 bases, J lost 6 bases, and 8 bases stayed unmatched. This CDR3 spans 16 amino acids. Germline assignment: CDR1 SGHVS and CDR2 FQNEAQ. The CDR3 DNA is TGTGCCAGCAGCTTATACGCGGGAGGCCTCGCCGGGGAGCTGTTTTTT. As protein: CASSLYAGGLAGELFF.

This clonotype was seen more than once but under ten times. CDR3 nucleotides: TGTGCCAGCTCACCACTTCAGGGGGCAGGTAATGAGCAGTTCTTC. Translating it yields CASSPLQGAGNEQFF. V gene TRBV18 combines with J gene TRBJ2-1, with 8 nucleotides matching TRBD1. The CDR3 sequence is 15 residues long. Trimming cost V 1 base and J 7 bases; bases outside gene matches: 6. Germline V gene data show CDR1 as KGHSH and CDR2 as LQKENI.

To note about this clonotype: A much more abundant neighbour one base away suggests this may be a read error. The rearrangement links TRBV4-3 to TRBJ2-7; no reliable D call. Germline V lookup: CDR1 LGHNA, CDR2 YSLEER. The CDR3 runs to 18 residues. V lost 0 bases and J 7 bases, leaving 25 bases between the germline ends. CDR3 DNA sequence: TGCGCCAGCAGCCAAGACTCGAGGATGGGATACCCTTACAATGAGCAGTACTTC. Encoded protein: CASSQDSRMGYPYNEQYF.

The chain combines TRBV9 with TRBJ1-1; D is unresolved. Trimming took 4 bases from V and 2 from J, leaving 9 bases between them. This CDR3 region has 13 residues. Germline V gene lookup returns CDR1 SGDLS and CDR2 YYNGEE. CDR3 in amino acids: CASSLAFNTEAFF. The CDR3 DNA reads as TGTGCCAGCAGCCTCGCATTCAACACTGAAGCTTTCTTT.